This T cell receptor beta chain appears in the sequencing data of a study of T cell changes during pregnancy in multiple sclerosis. Germline-derived CDR1 and CDR2 are LNHDA and SQIVND (reference sequence). This CDR3 spans 12 amino acids. Between the trimmed V and J ends, which lost 4 bases and 4 bases, there was a span of 7 bases. Clones were sequenced by immunoSEQ multiplex PCR, and TCRdb holds only the in-frame ones, with some missing. The sample yields under 130,000 clones, 91% seen once. The clonotype was recovered from a female donor with multiple sclerosis, enrolled in a pregnancy study. This specimen was peripheral blood, taken after pregnancy. V is TRBV19 and J is TRBJ1-1; D not resolved. The CDR3 loop reads CASSTEGTEAFF. The CDR3 nucleotides read TGTGCCAGTAGTACCGAGGGCACTGAAGCTTTCTTT.